This TCR beta chain was identified during a study of blood T cell repertoires in COVID-19. Study summary: Both acute and convalescent COVID-19 samples were obtained from the United States, Italy and Spain. T cells, B-cell-depleted T cells, or PBMCs supplied cDNA or gDNA.

The CDR3 is 15 residues long. Germline V lookup: CDR1 KGHSH, CDR2 LQKENI. V shed 1 base, J shed 6 bases, and the junction held 4 bases outside the gene matches. As handled by the study authors: Amplification of reference gene primers provided the estimated nucleated cell counts. Assay used: immunoSEQ multiplex PCR; TCRdb lists only in-frame clones, some missing. That table furnishes V, J and clone size, whereas the DNA furnished D and trimming. There are 150,000 to 200,000 clones in the sample; about 88% occur only once, and 0.99% lies in the top ten. The specimen was peripheral blood. The chain combines TRBV18 with TRBJ2-7; 12 bases are a match to TRBD1. The receptor was isolated from a young man with acute or convalescent COVID-19. The CDR3 loop reads CASSPQGQGASEQYF. As DNA, the CDR3 is TGTGCCAGCTCACCACAGGGACAGGGGGCATCCGAGCAGTACTTC.